These 32 T cell receptor beta chains were sequenced from one sample in a study of T cell responses to AZD1222 COVID-19 vaccine. Assay used: immunoSEQ multiplex PCR; TCRdb lists only in-frame clones, some missing. The table has 150,000 to 200,000 clones, roughly 91% seen once; the top ten hold approximately 1.6%. The starting material was peripheral blood, obtained on day 0 of AZD1222 vaccination. The origin of the receptors is an adult in good health.

In this sample, this clone turned up a few times. The rearrangement links TRBV6-2 or TRBV6-3 to TRBJ1-2, with a weak D call TRBD1 (5 bases). This CDR3 is 14 amino acids long. Germline CDR1 reads MNHEY; CDR2 reads SVGEGT. V was pared by 2 bases and J by 3 bases, with 10 bases between. In nucleotides, the CDR3 is TGTGCCAGCAGTTACCTTACGGGGGACTATGGCTACACCTTC. Protein: CASSYLTGDYGYTF.

The chain combines TRBV18 with TRBJ1-1; TRBD1 matches 7 bases. Germline CDR1 and CDR2: KGHSH and LQKENI. The junction had 7 bases not matched to a gene; V was cut back by 2 bases and J by 4 bases. The CDR3 consists of 15 residues. CDR3 DNA: TGTGCCAGCTCACCAGTAGGGGGCTCTGTCACTGAAGCTTTCTTT. Translated: CASSPVGGSVTEAFF.

The chain recombines TRBV30 with TRBJ2-7; D may be TRBD1 or TRBD2 (5 bases each). V shed 2 bases and J shed 3 bases, with 17 bases lying between them. The length of the CDR3 is 15 residues. CDR1 and CDR2 (germline): GTSNPN, SVGIG (reference sequence). The CDR3: CAWSTLGTRNYEQYF. CDR3 DNA: TGTGCCTGGAGTACCCTGGGGACCCGGAACTACGAGCAGTACTTC.

DNA for the CDR3: TGTGCCAGCTCACCGACAGGGGACTATGGCTACACCTTC. Its protein is CASSPTGDYGYTF. The chain links TRBV18 to TRBJ1-2, with 8 bases lining up with TRBD1. The CDR3 loop spans 13 amino acids. Trimming took 3 bases from V and 3 from J; bases not matched to a gene: 0. Germline CDR1 reads KGHSH; CDR2 reads LQKENI.

The chain combines TRBV5-1 with TRBJ1-1; the D gene is possibly TRBD1 (6 bases). The V gene's germline CDR1 is SGHRS and CDR2 YFSETQ. CDR3 size: 14 residues. V was trimmed by 4 bases and J by 0 bases, leaving 10 bases between them. The CDR3 bases are TGCGCCAGCAGCAGGACAGAGGTGAACACTGAAGCTTTCTTT. Amino acids: CASSRTEVNTEAFF.

The chain links TRBV19 to TRBJ1-3; the match to TRBD1 covers 7 bases. V trimming: 6 bases; J trimming: 2 bases; junction bases outside the gene matches: 4. The CDR3 length is 14 residues. CDR1 is LNHDA, CDR2 SQIVND, per germline (reference sequence). The chain's CDR3 is CASRTGSTGNTIYF. Written as DNA, the CDR3 is TGTGCCAGTAGGACAGGGAGTACTGGAAACACCATATATTTT.

This chain links TRBV3-1 (or the pseudogene TRBV3-2) with TRBJ2-5; TRBD1 agrees at 7 bases. The V and J ends lost 5 bases and 5 bases, in that order; junction bases with no gene match: 11. The CDR3 totals 15 residues. Germline assignment: CDR1 LGHDT and CDR2 YNNKEL (reference sequence). This chain's CDR3 is CASSAQPGQKETQYF. CDR3 coding DNA: TGTGCCAGCAGCGCCCAGCCGGGACAGAAGGAGACCCAGTACTTC.

The rearrangement links TRBV21-1 to TRBJ2-7. TRBV21-1 is described as a pseudogene. CDR3 size: 13 residues. The CDR3 spells CASSKTGKNEQYV. DNA of the CDR3: TGTGCCAGCAGCAAAACCGGAAAGAACGAGCAGTACGTC.

As regards this clone: Additional DNA sequences in this sample encode the identical CDR3. The gene calls are TRBV11-2 and TRBJ1-2, with 10 bases matching TRBD1. V was clipped by 0 bases and J by 3 bases; unmatched bases: 1. CDR1 is SGHAT and CDR2 is FQNNGV in the germline V gene. The CDR3 has 15 amino acids. The CDR3 is CASSLDGTGDYGYTF. CDR3 nucleotides: TGTGCCAGCAGCTTAGATGGGACAGGGGACTATGGCTACACCTTC.

In this sample, this clone turned up once. CDR3 nucleotides: TGTGCCAGCAGTGAAGGAAGCAATCAGCCCCAGCATTTT. This codes for CASSEGSNQPQHF. This chain connects TRBV6-4 to TRBJ1-5, with D unclear. The CDR3 has 13 residues. CDR1 is MRHNA, CDR2 SNTAGT, per germline. Trimming cost V 3 bases and J 1 base, with 4 bases left between them.

This chain joins TRBV6-5 and TRBJ1-2; a weak D match, TRBD1 (5 bases). The CDR3 consists of 14 residues. Looked up from germline, CDR1 is MNHEY and CDR2 is SVGAGI. The ends were cut back, 7 bases at V and 3 bases at J, with 15 bases in the middle. CDR3 coding DNA: TGTGCCAGCAAGGAGGACACGAGACACTATGGCTACACCTTC. This codes for CASKEDTRHYGYTF.

The chain couples TRBV21-1 to TRBJ2-7; the table's D call TRBD1 went unverified against the DNA. TRBV21-1 represents a pseudogene. This CDR3 has 14 residues. The CDR3 nucleotides are TGTGCCAGCAGCCAAACACGTTTTTCCTACGAGCAGTACGTC. Amino acids: CASSQTRFSYEQYV.

The chain combines TRBV15 with TRBJ1-5; D is uncertain. The V gene's germline CDR1 is LNHNV and CDR2 YYDKDF (reference sequence). Trimming shortened V by 0 bases and J by 1 base, and 7 bases separated the two germline ends. This CDR3 spans 15 amino acids. The DNA of the CDR3 is TGTGCCACCAGCAGAGAACAAGCAAGCAATCAGCCCCAGCATTTT. It specifies CATSREQASNQPQHF.

V gene TRBV4-1 combines with J gene TRBJ1-5; D is perhaps TRBD1 (5 bases). Germline assignment: CDR1 MGHRA and CDR2 YSYEKL. This CDR3 has 14 residues. With 6 bases removed from V and 9 bases from J, the gap between germline ends came to 18 bases. DNA of the CDR3: TGCGCCAGCAGTCTTTCACTTGGGGCAGGGCCCCAGCATTTT. Its protein is CASSLSLGAGPQHF.

This sequence joins TRBV19 and TRBJ2-2; D not certain. Germline lookup yields CDR1 LNHDA and CDR2 SQIVND (reference sequence). The CDR3 runs 15 residues. V was cut by 5 bases and J by 4 bases, with 14 bases left in between. The CDR3 DNA reads TGTGCCAGTAGTCCCCGGGCGGAAAGCACCGGGGAGCTGTTTTTT. It encodes CASSPRAESTGELFF. The variable domain in full, completed from reference TRBV19 and TRBJ2-2, reads DGGITQSPKYLFRKEGQNVTLSCEQNLNHDAMYWYRQDPGQGLRLIYYSQIVNDFQKGDIAEGYSVSREKKESFPLTVTSAQKNPTAFYLCASSPRAESTGELFFGEGSRLTVL.

The chain carries TRBV18 and TRBJ1-3; D may be TRBD1 (6 bases). Germline loops: CDR1 KGHSH, CDR2 LQKENI. Trimming shortened V by 3 bases and J by 0 bases, and 9 bases separated the two germline ends. The CDR3 has 15 residues. CDR3 protein: CASSPNRASGNTIYF. Here the CDR3 DNA reads TGTGCCAGCTCACCGAACAGGGCCTCTGGAAACACCATATATTTT.

The chain is built from TRBV20-1 and TRBJ1-2, with D perhaps matching TRBD1 (5 bases). The CDR3 runs 13 residues. The germline V and J ends were trimmed by 3 bases and 4 bases, with 12 bases remaining between them. Germline V gene sequence: CDR1 DFQATT, CDR2 SNEGSKA (reference sequence). CDR3 coding DNA: TGCAGTGCTAGTTGGGGGGAATCCTATGGCTACACCTTC. Translating gives CSASWGESYGYTF.

The rearrangement links TRBV7-2 to TRBJ1-5; TRBD1 matches at 8 bases. The trim removed 1 base at V and 4 bases at J, leaving 3 bases unmatched. Germline V gene lookup returns CDR1 SGHTA and CDR2 FQGNSA. CDR3 length: 15 amino acids. Here the CDR3 reads CASSLEDRVNQPQHF. CDR3 sequence (DNA): TGTGCCAGCAGCTTAGAGGACAGGGTGAATCAGCCCCAGCATTTT.

J is TRBJ2-7 and V is TRBV6-5, with D possibly matching TRBD1 (5 bases). The V gene lost 0 bases and the J gene lost 2 bases, with 14 bases spanning the gap. The CDR3 runs 16 residues. The germline V gene has CDR1 MNHEY and CDR2 SVGAGI. The CDR3 region is CASSYSGPVGAYEQYF. CDR3 DNA: TGTGCCAGCAGTTACTCTGGACCCGTAGGGGCCTACGAGCAGTACTTC.

This clone was seen more than once but under ten times. At the DNA level, this CDR3 is encoded by other sequences in the same sample as well. The V gene is TRBV19, the J gene TRBJ2-5; no reliable D call. Per the germline V gene, CDR1 is LNHDA and CDR2 is SQIVND (reference sequence). V was cut by 3 bases and J by 4 bases, with 6 bases left in between. The CDR3 contains 12 residues. The CDR3 sequence is CASSIGLETQYF. In DNA, the CDR3 is TGTGCCAGTAGTATCGGCTTAGAGACCCAGTACTTC.

V is TRBV6-2 or TRBV6-3 and J is TRBJ1-2; D gene unclear. The CDR3 runs to 14 residues. V shed 0 bases and J shed 4 bases, with 9 bases lying between them. Germline V lookup: CDR1 MNHEY, CDR2 SVGEGT. The CDR3: CASSYSTFGYGYTF. The CDR3 DNA follows: TGTGCCAGCAGTTACTCGACTTTTGGCTATGGCTACACCTTC.

The rearrangement joins TRBV27 to TRBJ2-7; either TRBD1 or TRBD2 may fit D (6 bases each). The CDR3 spans 16 residues. The germline CDR1 and CDR2 sequences are MNHEY and SMNVEV (reference sequence). V lost 10 bases and J lost 3, with 25 bases in between. CDR3 in DNA: TGTGCCAACTCACGAACCCTTAGGGGGGCCCACTACGAGCAGTACTTC. Encoded protein: CANSRTLRGAHYEQYF.

The chain couples TRBV28 to TRBJ2-4, with 7 bases fitting TRBD1. The CDR3 is 15 amino acids. Germline CDR1 MDHEN, CDR2 SYDVKM. V gave up 5 bases and J gave up 1 base; unmatched junction bases: 5. CDR3 protein: CASSPEGAAKNIQYF. CDR3 nucleotides: TGTGCCAGCAGTCCCGAGGGGGCGGCCAAAAACATTCAGTACTTC. The variable domain in full, completed from reference TRBV28 and TRBJ2-4, reads DVKVTQSSRYLVKRTGEKVFLECVQDMDHENMFWYRQDPGLGLRLIYFSYDVKMKEKGDIPEGYSVSREKKERFSLILESASTNQTSMYLCASSPEGAAKNIQYFGAGTRLSVL.

The CDR3 protein is CASTRDVVSGNTIYF. The CDR3 nucleotides read TGTGCCAGCACTAGGGACGTCGTCTCTGGAAACACCATATATTTT. The rearrangement joins TRBV6-5 to TRBJ1-3; D may be TRBD1 (5 bases). Germline CDR1 is MNHEY and CDR2 is SVGAGI. Trimming left V 7 bases short and J 0 bases short, with 13 bases between. This CDR3 contains 15 residues.

The V call is TRBV27, the J call TRBJ2-1; D is unclear. From germline, CDR1 is MNHEY and CDR2 SMNVEV (reference sequence). Between the trimmed V and J ends, which lost 0 bases and 0 bases, there was a span of 6 bases. This CDR3 contains 15 residues. CDR3 protein: CASSLSGYSYNEQFF. In nucleotides, the CDR3 is TGTGCCAGCAGTTTATCCGGGTACTCCTACAATGAGCAGTTCTTC.

The chain uses TRBV9 and TRBJ2-5; D gene uncertain. CDR1 and CDR2 (germline): SGDLS, YYNGEE. The CDR3 extends over 16 amino acids. Trimming removed 0 bases at V and 9 bases at J, with 21 bases between. The CDR3 protein is CASSVAPAVSRAPQYF. Written as DNA, the CDR3 is TGTGCCAGCAGCGTAGCCCCGGCCGTCTCTAGGGCGCCCCAGTACTTC.

The rearrangement links TRBV5-6 to TRBJ1-1; D is undetermined. Germline V gives CDR1 SGHDT, CDR2 YYEEEE. Trimming took off 5 bases at V and 1 base at J, with 15 bases between the two ends. The CDR3 consists of 15 residues. CDR3 sequence: CASSSVGNKNTEAFF. CDR3 DNA sequence: TGTGCCAGCAGTTCGGTAGGGAACAAGAACACTGAAGCTTTCTTT.

The J gene is TRBJ2-5, the V gene TRBV6-2 or TRBV6-3; TRBD2 agrees at 7 bases. In germline, CDR1 is MNHEY, CDR2 SVGEGT. This CDR3 is 16 amino acids long. Unmatched junction bases numbered 9, after V lost 5 bases and J lost 0 bases. CDR3 bases: TGTGCCAGCAGTCCCATGGGAGCGGGAAACCAAGAGACCCAGTACTTC. Its translation: CASSPMGAGNQETQYF.

The chain uses TRBV9 and TRBJ1-2; D might be TRBD1 (5 bases). V was shortened by 7 bases and J by 4 bases, with 17 bases between the two germline ends. CDR1 and CDR2 from the germline V gene are SGDLS and YYNGEE. The length of the CDR3 is 14 residues. The CDR3 spells CASAQGQGFYGYTF. The CDR3 coding sequence is TGTGCCAGCGCCCAAGGGCAGGGCTTCTATGGCTACACCTTC. Based on the CDR3 plus reference TRBV9 and TRBJ1-2, the full variable domain is DSGVTQTPKHLITATGQRVTLRCSPRSGDLSVYWYQQSLDQGLQFLIQYYNGEERAKGNILERFSAQQFPDLHSELNLSSLELGDSALYFCASAQGQGFYGYTFGSGTRLTVV.

This chain links TRBV28 with TRBJ2-1; tentative D call: TRBD1 (6 bases). The CDR3 consists of 17 residues. Germline lookup yields CDR1 MDHEN and CDR2 SYDVKM. V was trimmed by 3 bases and J by 4 bases, leaving 19 bases between them. CDR3 in DNA: TGTGCCAGCAGTTTCCTTCAGAACAGGGACCCTTACAATGAGCAGTTCTTC. Protein: CASSFLQNRDPYNEQFF. The variable domain in full, with the rest retrieved from reference TRBV28 and TRBJ2-1, is DVKVTQSSRYLVKRTGEKVFLECVQDMDHENMFWYRQDPGLGLRLIYFSYDVKMKEKGDIPEGYSVSREKKERFSLILESASTNQTSMYLCASSFLQNRDPYNEQFFGPGTRLTVL.

The chain uses TRBV7-6 and TRBJ2-3, with 11 bases fitting TRBD2. Looked up from germline, CDR1 is SGHVS and CDR2 is FNYEAQ. There are 16 residues in the CDR3. Trimming at V came to 2 bases and at J to 0 bases, leaving 1 base not matched to a gene. CDR3: CASSLRTSGSTDTQYF. In DNA form, the CDR3 reads TGTGCCAGCAGCTTACGGACTAGCGGGAGCACAGATACGCAGTATTTT.

Here the CDR3 reads CASSEDGARAIYNSPLHF. CDR3 bases: TGTGCCAGCAGTGAAGATGGGGCAAGGGCCATTTATAATTCACCCCTCCACTTT. V gene TRBV6-1 combines with J gene TRBJ1-6; a possible D gene is TRBD1 (5 bases). Germline V gene lookup returns CDR1 MNHNS and CDR2 SASEGT. This CDR3 contains 18 residues. The ends were cut back, 1 base at V and 4 bases at J, with 17 bases in the middle.